This T cell receptor (beta chain) was captured in a study of persistence of HIV-infected CD4 T cells. Lysates of CMV-infected fibroblasts at 10 ug/mL stimulated these cells. CD40L/CD69 double-negative CD45RO-high memory CD4+ T cells were collected. Concerning this clone: The antigen is undetermined.

The CDR3 covers 20 residues. Germline V CDR1 and CDR2: SGHRS, YFSETQ. With 1 base removed from V and 4 bases from J, the gap between germline ends came to 24 bases. The immunoSEQ assay was version 4, run in survey mode. Using immunoSEQ multiplex PCR, the repertoire was profiled, and TCRdb retains in-frame clones only, with some absent. The data show more than 35,000 clones, less than 90% seen once. The sequence derives from an adult man with HIV who was CMV-seropositive. The chain has TRBV5-1 and TRBJ2-6; D not resolved. The starting material was CD4+ T cells sorted from PBMCs after approximately 20-hour stimulation, obtained from a patient who received antiretroviral therapy. The CDR3 nucleotides read TGCGCCAGCAGCTTGTCGGGCGGTGACGCATCTCTTGGAGGGGCCAACGTCCTGACTTTC. Its translation: CASSLSGGDASLGGANVLTF.